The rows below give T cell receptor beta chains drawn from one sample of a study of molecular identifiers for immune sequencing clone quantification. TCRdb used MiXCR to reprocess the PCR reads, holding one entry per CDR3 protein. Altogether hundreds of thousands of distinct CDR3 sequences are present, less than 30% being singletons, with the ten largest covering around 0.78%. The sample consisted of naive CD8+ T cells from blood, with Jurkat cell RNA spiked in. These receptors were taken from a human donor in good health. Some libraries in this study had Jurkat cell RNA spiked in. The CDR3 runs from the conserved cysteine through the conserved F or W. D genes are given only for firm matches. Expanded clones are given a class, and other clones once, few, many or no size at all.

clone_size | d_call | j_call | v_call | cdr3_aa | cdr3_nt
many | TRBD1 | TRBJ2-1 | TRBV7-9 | CASEGAPNEQFF | TGTGCCAGCGAGGGGGCGCCCAATGAGCAGTTCTTC
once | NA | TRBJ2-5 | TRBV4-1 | CASSPRDTAAETQYF | TGCGCCAGCAGCCCCCGGGACACGGCCGCGGAGACCCAGTACTTC
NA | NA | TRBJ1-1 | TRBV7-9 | CASSLAATPLAPAAFF | TGTGCCAGCAGCTTAGCGGCCACCCCACTAGCCCCTGCAGCTTTCTTT
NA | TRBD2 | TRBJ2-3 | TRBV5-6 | CASSRGTSGGHITDTQYF | TGTGCCAGCAGCCGGGGGACTAGCGGGGGGCATATCACAGATACGCAGTATTTT
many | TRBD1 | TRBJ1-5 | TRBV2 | CASEPGQGAHSNQPQHF | TGTGCCAGTGAACCGGGACAGGGGGCGCATAGCAATCAGCCCCAGCATTTT
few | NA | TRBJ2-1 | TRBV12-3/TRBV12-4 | CASSFLGGADNEQFF | TGTGCCAGCAGTTTCCTTGGGGGAGCGGACAATGAGCAGTTCTTC
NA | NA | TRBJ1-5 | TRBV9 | CASSVGRAGQPQHF | TGTGCCAGCAGCGTAGGCAGGGCTGGGCAGCCCCAGCATTTT
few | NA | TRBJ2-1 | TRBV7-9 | CASSLSEEVEQFF | TGTGCCAGCAGCTTATCAGAAGAGGTTGAGCAGTTCTTC
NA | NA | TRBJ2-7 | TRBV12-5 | CASGLVWLAQVKKMYEQYF | TGTGCTAGTGGTTTGGTATGGTTAGCACAGGTCAAAAAAATGTACGAGCAGTACTTC
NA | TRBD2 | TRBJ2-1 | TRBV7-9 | CASSPGLADRWSYNEQFF | TGTGCCAGCAGCCCGGGACTAGCGGACCGATGGTCCTACAATGAGCAGTTCTTC
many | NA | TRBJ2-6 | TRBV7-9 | CASSLQGHSGANVLTF | TGTGCCAGCAGCTTACAGGGGCACTCTGGGGCCAACGTCCTGACTTTC
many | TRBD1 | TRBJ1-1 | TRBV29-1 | CSVEGQGYTEAFF | TGCAGCGTTGAAGGACAGGGGTACACTGAAGCTTTCTTT
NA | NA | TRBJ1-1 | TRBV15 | CATSREFIVNTEAFF | TGTGCCACCAGCAGAGAGTTTATAGTAAACACTGAAGCTTTCTTT
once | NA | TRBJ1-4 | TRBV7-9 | CASSSHVSSTNEKLLF | TGTGCCAGCAGCTCCCACGTCAGCTCAACTAATGAAAAACTGCTTTTT
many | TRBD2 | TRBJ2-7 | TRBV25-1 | CASSVAGLAESYEQYF | TGTGCCAGCAGTGTAGCGGGACTAGCGGAATCCTACGAGCAGTACTTC
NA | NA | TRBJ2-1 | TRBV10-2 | CASSETVGYNEQFF | TGCGCCAGCAGTGAGACAGTAGGGTACAATGAGCAGTTCTTC
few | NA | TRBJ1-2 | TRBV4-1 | CASSQDVQGPYYGYTF | TGCGCCAGCAGCCAAGATGTGCAGGGGCCATACTATGGCTACACCTTC
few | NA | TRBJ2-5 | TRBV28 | CASSLSEETQYF | TGTGCCAGCAGTTTAAGTGAAGAGACCCAGTACTTC
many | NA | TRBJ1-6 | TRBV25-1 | CASRQKSNSPLHF | TGTGCCAGCAGACAGAAAAGTAATTCACCCCTCCACTTT
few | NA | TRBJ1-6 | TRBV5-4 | CASSFGRQSSYNSPLHF | TGTGCCAGCAGCTTCGGCAGGCAAAGCTCCTATAATTCACCCCTCCACTTT
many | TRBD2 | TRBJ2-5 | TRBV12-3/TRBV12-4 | CASSLGRGGQETQYF | TGTGCCAGCAGTTTAGGGCGGGGGGGACAAGAGACCCAGTACTTC
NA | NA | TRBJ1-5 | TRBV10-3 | CAISGGALSNQPQHF | TGTGCCATCAGTGGTGGGGCCTTGAGCAATCAGCCCCAGCATTTT
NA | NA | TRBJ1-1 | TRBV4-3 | CASSPSGPGHPPEAFF | TGCGCCAGCAGCCCATCCGGGCCAGGCCATCCCCCTGAAGCTTTCTTT
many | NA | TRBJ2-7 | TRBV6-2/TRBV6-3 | CATKTTYSSYEQYF | TGTGCCACCAAGACCACGTACTCCTCCTACGAGCAGTACTTC
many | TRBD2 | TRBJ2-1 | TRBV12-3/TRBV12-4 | CASSPSGGLAGDEQFF | TGTGCCAGCAGCCCTTCTGGGGGACTAGCCGGGGATGAGCAGTTCTTC
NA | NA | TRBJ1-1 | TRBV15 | CATSRAKQGPLTEAFF | TGTGCCACCAGCAGAGCCAAGCAGGGTCCCCTCACTGAAGCTTTCTTT